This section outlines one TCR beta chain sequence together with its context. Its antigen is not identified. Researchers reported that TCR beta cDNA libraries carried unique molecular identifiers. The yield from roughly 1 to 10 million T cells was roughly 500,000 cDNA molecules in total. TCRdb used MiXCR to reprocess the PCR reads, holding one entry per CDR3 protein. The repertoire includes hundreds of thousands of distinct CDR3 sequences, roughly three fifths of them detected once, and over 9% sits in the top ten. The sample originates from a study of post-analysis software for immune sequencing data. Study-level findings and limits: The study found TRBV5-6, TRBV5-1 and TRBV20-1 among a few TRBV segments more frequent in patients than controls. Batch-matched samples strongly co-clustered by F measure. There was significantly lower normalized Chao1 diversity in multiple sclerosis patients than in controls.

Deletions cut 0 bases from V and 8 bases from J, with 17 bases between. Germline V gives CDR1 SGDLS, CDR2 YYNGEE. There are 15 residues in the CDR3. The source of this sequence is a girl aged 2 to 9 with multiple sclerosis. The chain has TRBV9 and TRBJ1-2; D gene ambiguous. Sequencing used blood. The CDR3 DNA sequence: TGTGCCAGCAGCGTAGTAGTGGAGGGTTTCGTGGGCTACACCTTC. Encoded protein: CASSVVVEGFVGYTF.